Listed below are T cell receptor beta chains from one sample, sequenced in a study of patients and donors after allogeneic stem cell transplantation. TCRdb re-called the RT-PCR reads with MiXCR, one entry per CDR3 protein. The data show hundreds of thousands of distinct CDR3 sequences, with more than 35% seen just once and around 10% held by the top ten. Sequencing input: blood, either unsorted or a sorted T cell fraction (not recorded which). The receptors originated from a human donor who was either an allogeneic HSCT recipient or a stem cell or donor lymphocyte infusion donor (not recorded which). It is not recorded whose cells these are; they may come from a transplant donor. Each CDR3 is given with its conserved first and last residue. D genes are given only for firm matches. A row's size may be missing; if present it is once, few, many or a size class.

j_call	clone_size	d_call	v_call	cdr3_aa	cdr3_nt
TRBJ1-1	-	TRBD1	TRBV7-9	CASSFLGGGKLTEAFF	TGTGCCAGCAGCTTTCTCGGAGGGGGCAAGTTGACTGAAGCTTTCTTT
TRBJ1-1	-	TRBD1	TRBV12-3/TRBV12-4	CASSLRGREGTEAFF	TGTGCCAGCAGTTTGAGGGGGCGCGAAGGGACTGAAGCTTTCTTT
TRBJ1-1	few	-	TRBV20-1	CSAPPHFSTEAFF	TGCAGTGCCCCCCCGCACTTCAGCACTGAAGCTTTCTTT
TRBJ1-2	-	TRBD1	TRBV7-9	CASSTGQGDYGYTF	TGTGCCAGCAGCACCGGACAGGGCGACTATGGCTACACCTTC
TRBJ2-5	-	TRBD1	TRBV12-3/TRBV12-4	CASSLSRDRETQYF	TGTGCCAGCAGTCTGTCCCGGGACAGGGAGACCCAGTACTTC
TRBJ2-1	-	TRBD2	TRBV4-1	CASSQDGGGYDNEQFF	TGCGCCAGCAGCCAAGATGGCGGGGGGTACGACAATGAGCAGTTCTTC
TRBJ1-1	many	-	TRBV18	CATKPGADYMNTEAFF	TGTGCCACCAAACCCGGAGCAGACTATATGAACACTGAAGCTTTCTTT
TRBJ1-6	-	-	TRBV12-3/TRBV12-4	CASSSKGGAPLHF	TGTGCCAGCAGTTCCAAAGGGGGGGCACCCCTCCACTTT
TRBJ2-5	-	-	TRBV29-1	CSVVVGEETQYF	TGCAGCGTTGTAGTGGGGGAAGAGACCCAGTACTTC
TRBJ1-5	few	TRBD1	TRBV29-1	CSAGTGIRQPQHF	TGCAGCGCCGGGACAGGGATAAGGCAGCCCCAGCATTTT
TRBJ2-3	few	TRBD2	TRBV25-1	CASSDLAGVTDTQYF	TGTGCCAGCAGTGATCTAGCGGGGGTAACAGATACGCAGTATTTT